This TCR beta chain was documented in a study of tumor-infiltrating lymphocytes in oesophageal squamous cell carcinoma (dated by TCRdb to the mid-2010s). This clonotype showed up many times. What antigen it recognizes has not been identified. The input lacks base qualities; no much larger clone sits a single base away. Libraries were built with PCR. Data came from an Illumina HiSeq 2000. TCRdb reprocessing: public reads trimmed at Q25 with fastp, clones called with MiXCR, in-frame beta chains kept. Each CDR3 protein appears once, grouped with its most common genes and DNA. This sample is represented by approximately 18,000 distinct CDR3 sequences; under 40% of them were singletons. Together, the top ten hold roughly 7% of the sample. Deletion took 5 bases off V and 1 base off J, with a span of 14 bases between the germline ends. Taken from the germline V gene, the CDR1 and CDR2 loops are MNHNS and SASEGT. From the cysteine up to the phenylalanine, the CDR3 has a length of 15 residues. Only CDR3 DNA remains: 45 bases, in frame from the first base.

The rearranged segments are TRBV6-1 and TRBJ1-1, and the D gene may be TRBD1, 6 bases matching. Source material: blood. The TCR was taken from a male donor with esophageal squamous cell carcinoma. DNA sequence: TGTGCCAGCAGTCCCTCGGGACATAGGAACACTGAAGCTTTCTTT. This codes for CASSPSGHRNTEAFF.